Listed below are T cell receptor beta chains from one sample, sequenced in a study of a mutant IDH1 vaccine in newly diagnosed glioma. Antigen specificity for these receptors is unknown. Sequenced by immunoSEQ multiplex PCR; TCRdb stores in-frame clones only, minus some. This table holds around 60,000 clones, approximately 81% found once. The sample in question was PBMCs, obtained from a glioma patient whose treatment included an IDH1 peptide vaccine. The receptors derive from a man aged 25-45 years with glioma. Both conserved end residues are part of each CDR3. Each record gives: D gene, J gene, clone size, V gene, CDR3 DNA, CDR3 protein. A D gene is named only where the DNA matches it firmly. Expanded clones get a size class; other rows say once, few or many, or leave the size out.

>NA|TRBJ1-5|NA|TRBV28
TGTGCCAGCACCCCCGGGCCCAATCAGCCCCAGCATTTT
CASTPGPNQPQHF
>NA|TRBJ2-7|NA|TRBV10-3
TGTGCCATCAGTGAGATGAGAGACGAGCAGTACTTC
CAISEMRDEQYF
>NA|TRBJ2-5|NA|TRBV7-9
TGTGCCAGCAGCCCGTTCCCGGGAAGGAAGACGACCCAGTACTTC
CASSPFPGRKTTQYF
>NA|TRBJ2-3|NA|TRBV14
TGTGCCAGCAGCCACCCCGGACGGGCATTGAGCACAGATACGCAGTATTTT
CASSHPGRALSTDTQYF
>NA|TRBJ1-5|once|TRBV19
TGTGCCAGTAGTATCCACCGGCAGCCCCAGCATTTT
CASSIHRQPQHF
>NA|TRBJ2-2|NA|TRBV19
TGTGCCAGTAGTATCCTCCCAGGGAACACCGGGGAGCTGTTTTTT
CASSILPGNTGELFF
>TRBD1|TRBJ2-7|NA|TRBV4-1
TGCGCCAGCAGCCTAGGGACAGGGGGGAAAGGCGAGCAGTACTTC
CASSLGTGGKGEQYF
>TRBD2|TRBJ2-5|NA|TRBV5-1
TGCGCCAGCAGCGCCAGGGAGGGCCAAGAGACCCAGTACTTC
CASSAREGQETQYF
>NA|TRBJ1-1|NA|TRBV7-9
TGTGCCAGCAGCTTACAGGGGAAGAACACTGAAGCTTTCTTT
CASSLQGKNTEAFF
>NA|TRBJ1-1|NA|TRBV19
TGTGCCAGTAGCCGACAGAACACTGAAGCTTTCTTT
CASSRQNTEAFF
>NA|TRBJ1-5|NA|TRBV5-4
TGTGCCAGCAGCTTATGGGGGAATCAGCCCCAGCATTTT
CASSLWGNQPQHF
>NA|TRBJ2-5|NA|TRBV19
TGTGCCATAGGGGGCGGGGGGCCGCAAGAGACCCAGTACTTC
CAIGGGGPQETQYF
>NA|TRBJ2-7|NA|TRBV10-2
TGCGCCAGCAGTGAGAATAACTACGAGCAGTACTTC
CASSENNYEQYF
>NA|TRBJ1-5|NA|TRBV5-1
TGCGCCAGCATTCGCCAGGGGCATCAGCCCCAGCATTTT
CASIRQGHQPQHF
>NA|TRBJ1-3|NA|TRBV11-2
TGTGCCAGCAGCTCGTCGTTGGGTGGGGAGGGTAGGACTGGAAACACCATATATTTT
CASSSSLGGEGRTGNTIYF
>NA|TRBJ2-3|NA|TRBV6-6
TGTGCCAGCAGTTACTCCCGGGACCCCGGCCTTTATGCGCAGTATTTT
CASSYSRDPGLYAQYF
>NA|TRBJ2-7|NA|TRBV6-5
TGTGCCGCTAAGGAGGGGGCAGCCCGCTCCTACGAGCAGTACTTC
CAAKEGAARSYEQYF
>NA|TRBJ2-2|NA|TRBV28
TGTGCCAGCAGCCCCATAGGCGTAGTCACCGGGGAGCTGTTTTTT
CASSPIGVVTGELFF
>NA|TRBJ1-1|NA|TRBV4-1
TGCGCCAGCAGCCAAGCTTCGTGGAACACTGAAGCTTTCTTT
CASSQASWNTEAFF
>NA|TRBJ2-1|NA|TRBV7-9
TGTGCCAGCAGTGACGACAGCTACAATGAGCAGTTCTTC
CASSDDSYNEQFF
>NA|TRBJ2-6|NA|TRBV6-5
TGTGCCAGCAGCCGCGCCGGGGGCTACAACGTCCTGACTTTC
CASSRAGGYNVLTF
>TRBD1|TRBJ2-7|NA|TRBV7-9
TGTGCCAGCTCGACAGGGGGACCCTACGAGCAGTACTTC
CASSTGGPYEQYF
>TRBD1|TRBJ2-7|NA|TRBV5-8
TGTGCCAGCAGCTTAAGGAAAGGACAGGGGGCACGCGAGCAGTACTTC
CASSLRKGQGAREQYF
>NA|TRBJ1-2|few|TRBV28
TGTGCCAGCATCTCCCAGGGTGGTAACTATGGCTACACCTTC
CASISQGGNYGYTF
>NA|TRBJ1-1|NA|TRBV5-6
TGTGCCAGCAGCTTGGCTCCAAGCAGGGATGTGAACACTGAAGCTTTCTTT
CASSLAPSRDVNTEAFF
>NA|TRBJ1-4|NA|TRBV11-2
TGTGCCAGCAGCTTCCCGGGACTGTCCGAAAAACTGTTTTTT
CASSFPGLSEKLFF
>NA|TRBJ1-6|NA|TRBV6-5
TGTGCCAGCAGTTACTCGTCGGCGGTGAATTCACCCCTCCACTTT
CASSYSSAVNSPLHF
>NA|TRBJ1-1|NA|TRBV23-1
TGCGCCAGCAGTCAATCAAGGTTGGTAAGAACCACTGAAGCTTTCTTT
CASSQSRLVRTTEAFF
>NA|TRBJ1-5|NA|TRBV19
TGTGCCAGTAGTTGGGGATCAGGCGATCAGCCCCAGCATTTT
CASSWGSGDQPQHF
>NA|TRBJ1-2|NA|TRBV19
TGTGCCAGTTCTCACACGGGGATCAGGGTGTATGGCTACACCTTC
CASSHTGIRVYGYTF
>NA|TRBJ2-3|NA|TRBV5-6
TGTGCCAGCAGCTCACTTGGGGGTCCCCCTTACACAGATACGCAGTATTTT
CASSSLGGPPYTDTQYF